This TCR beta chain appears in the sequencing data of a study of STAT3 mutations in large granular lymphocyte leukemia. Study conclusions and caveats: TCR clonotype switching after therapy occurred in about 30% of the 18 patients. In T-cell large granular lymphocyte leukemia, about half of patients showed multiple immunodominant subclonotypes. Differing intervals and regimens complicate linking therapy response to clone burden.

Germline lookup yields CDR1 SGHTA and CDR2 FQGNSA. V gave up 5 bases and J gave up 0 bases, with 14 bases separating them. There are 15 residues in the CDR3. Notes on this clone: Its antigen is currently unknown.

Method: immunoSEQ multiplex PCR; TCRdb's copy keeps in-frame clones and lacks some. The sample contains approximately 15,000 clones, 85% to 95% of which appear only once. The receptor comes from a woman aged 50 to 60 with T-cell large granular lymphocyte leukemia. Some clones in this sample may be carry-over from other donors' samples. The sequenced sample consisted of peripheral blood mononuclear cells. The V and J genes are TRBV7-2 and TRBJ2-7; maybe TRBD1 (5 bases). Written as DNA, the CDR3 is TGTGCCAGCAGCCCCCAGGGTACTGGCTCCTACGAGCAGTACTTC. Its translation: CASSPQGTGSYEQYF.